Reported below is one T cell receptor beta chain. Its antigen is unidentified. This sample is drawn from a study of shared clonotypes between healthy human individuals. Profiling relied on immunoSEQ multiplex PCR, and the TCRdb table lists in-frame clones only, not all of them. The sample carries roughly 330,000 clones, around two thirds recorded once. This CDR3 is 12 amino acids long. Germline assignment: CDR1 MDHEN and CDR2 SYDVKM. The V and J ends lost 8 bases and 3 bases, in that order; junction bases with no gene match: 4. General study findings and limits: Sharing across four donors was seen in 4% to 5.5% of naive CD4 clonotypes.

This TCR came from a man in his thirties or forties in good health. What was sequenced was memory CD4+ T cells sorted from blood. Regarding subset: CD45RA-negative fraction. The chain recombines TRBV28 with TRBJ2-7, with 7 bases aligning to TRBD1. The CDR3 sequence: CASVRTGYEQYF. The CDR3 DNA follows: TGTGCCAGCGTGAGGACAGGCTACGAGCAGTACTTC.